This paragraph reports one T cell receptor (beta chain). Original processing methods: Amplification of reference gene primers was used by the study to estimate nucleated cell counts. Data came from immunoSEQ multiplex PCR; TCRdb stores just in-frame clones and leaves some out. V and J calls and clone size follow that table, whereas D and trimming were derived from the DNA. The data show approximately 190,000 clones, about 88% seen once. Trimming pared 5 bases from V and 2 bases from J, leaving 12 bases between. Germline values: CDR1 MNHEY, CDR2 SVGEGT. CDR3 length: 14 residues. The data stem from a study of blood T cell repertoires in COVID-19. Study context: In each case, the material was cDNA or gDNA derived from T cells, B-cell-depleted T cells, or PBMCs.

This receptor was obtained from a woman between 35 and 50 years old who had recovered from COVID-19. The V call is TRBV6-2 or TRBV6-3, the J call TRBJ2-5; possibly TRBD1 for D (5 bases). The sequenced sample consisted of peripheral blood. The CDR3 DNA follows: TGTGCCAGCAGTCAACCGACAGTACAAGAGACCCAGTACTTC. It specifies CASSQPTVQETQYF.